Presented here are 9 T cell receptor beta chains from one specimen sequenced in a study of Graves' ophthalmopathy and Graves' hyperthyroidism. Transcripts of RNA were the source for amplifying TCR beta CDR3 regions. First-round RT-PCR employed HTBI primers, with a second-round multiplex PCR after it. TCRdb called the multiplex PCR reads again in MiXCR, with one record for every CDR3 protein. The sample consists of roughly 500,000 distinct CDR3 sequences, approximately 14% of them appearing once. What was sequenced was blood. These receptors were obtained from a woman in her twenties or thirties with Graves' ophthalmopathy.

This clonotype appeared many times. This chain links TRBV7-3 with TRBJ2-5; 15 nucleotides align to TRBD2. The CDR3 contains 17 residues. The junction had 6 bases not matched to a gene; V was cut back by 5 bases and J by 2 bases. Germline V lookup: CDR1 SGHTA, CDR2 FQGTGA. CDR3 coding DNA: TGTGCCAGCAGCCCGGGACTAGCGGGGGGAAGTCAAGAGACCCAGTACTTC. This translates into CASSPGLAGGSQETQYF.

This clonotype was found a few times. The chain is built from TRBV27 and TRBJ2-5; TRBD1 might be the D (5 bases). The V and J ends lost 5 bases and 1 base respectively, with 14 bases between them. CDR3 size: 15 residues. CDR1 and CDR2 (germline): MNHEY, SMNVEV (reference sequence). The CDR3 region is CASSLLSDSQETQYF. The CDR3 DNA reads as TGTGCCAGCAGTCTCCTTTCCGACAGCCAAGAGACCCAGTACTTC.

This clonotype was seen ten or more times. Relative to the germline gene, one junction end is altered; a read error may explain this. The rearrangement links TRBV20-1 to TRBJ1-1, with a possible D match to TRBD1 (5 bases). The CDR3 sequence is 13 residues long. Germline loops: CDR1 DFQATT, CDR2 SNEGSKA (reference sequence). CDR3 sequence: CSAGGRAGRGSIF. The CDR3 nucleotides read TGCAGTGCTGGAGGGAGGGCAGGGAGGGGAAGTATCTTT.

The chain uses TRBV15 and TRBJ2-7; D gene unclear. Germline V gives CDR1 LNHNV, CDR2 YYDKDF (reference sequence). CDR3 length: 13 amino acids. V lost 4 bases and J 4 bases, leaving 11 bases between the germline ends. CDR3 loop: CATSTREAYEQYF. CDR3 in DNA: TGTGCCACCAGCACCCGCGAGGCATACGAGCAGTACTTC.

The rearrangement uses TRBV5-1 and TRBJ1-1; D gene uncertain. CDR3 length equals 14 residues. Trimming pared 1 base from V and 5 bases from J, leaving 12 bases between. Germline loops: CDR1 SGHRS, CDR2 YFSETQ. The CDR3 reads CASSLLGPGTEAFF. The CDR3 coding sequence is TGCGCCAGCAGCTTGTTAGGGCCGGGAACTGAAGCTTTCTTT. Full variable domain (remainder filled in from reference TRBV5-1 and TRBJ1-1): KAGVTQTPRYLIKTRGQQVTLSCSPISGHRSVSWYQQTPGQGLQFLFEYFSETQRNKGNFPGRFSGRQFSNSRSEMNVSTLELGDSALYLCASSLLGPGTEAFFGQGTRLTVV.

This clonotype has at least ten counts. This chain uses TRBV6-1 with TRBJ1-6; D gene ambiguous. Germline V gives CDR1 MNHNS, CDR2 SASEGT. The CDR3 sequence is 18 residues long. The ends were cut back, 4 bases at V and 0 bases at J, with 16 bases in the middle. CDR3 amino acids: CASSGHQRMSSYNSPLHF. The CDR3 DNA follows: TGTGCCAGCAGTGGACATCAGCGCATGAGCTCCTATAATTCACCCCTCCACTTT.

The sample holds many counts of this clonotype. The chain uses TRBV20-1 and TRBJ2-7, with 9 bases lining up with TRBD1. The CDR3 has 13 amino acids. Germline-derived CDR1 and CDR2 are DFQATT and SNEGSKA (reference sequence). V shed 5 bases and J 6 bases; nucleotides not matched to a gene: 8. CDR3 sequence reads: CSAPMTGGREQYF. The CDR3 region has the DNA TGCAGTGCTCCTATGACAGGGGGTCGCGAGCAGTACTTC.

This clonotype has a handful of counts. The V call is TRBV9, the J call TRBJ1-1, with D tentatively TRBD1 (5 bases). Trimming shortened V by 3 bases and J by 9 bases, and 12 bases separated the two germline ends. Germline CDR1 reads SGDLS; CDR2 reads YYNGEE. The CDR3 sequence is 12 residues long. CDR3 sequence reads: CASSGEKGKAFF. CDR3 nucleotide sequence: TGTGCCAGCAGCGGGGAGAAGGGGAAAGCTTTCTTT.

In this sample, this clonotype turned up many times. Here the CDR3 reads CASSLVDATSYEQYF. Written as DNA, the CDR3 is TGCGCCAGCAGCTTGGTGGATGCAACCTCCTACGAGCAGTACTTC. The V call is TRBV5-1, the J call TRBJ2-7; the D is unclear. The V end lost 0 bases, the J end lost 0 bases, and 10 bases lay between the germline ends. Per the germline V gene, CDR1 is SGHRS and CDR2 is YFSETQ. The length of the CDR3 is 15 residues.